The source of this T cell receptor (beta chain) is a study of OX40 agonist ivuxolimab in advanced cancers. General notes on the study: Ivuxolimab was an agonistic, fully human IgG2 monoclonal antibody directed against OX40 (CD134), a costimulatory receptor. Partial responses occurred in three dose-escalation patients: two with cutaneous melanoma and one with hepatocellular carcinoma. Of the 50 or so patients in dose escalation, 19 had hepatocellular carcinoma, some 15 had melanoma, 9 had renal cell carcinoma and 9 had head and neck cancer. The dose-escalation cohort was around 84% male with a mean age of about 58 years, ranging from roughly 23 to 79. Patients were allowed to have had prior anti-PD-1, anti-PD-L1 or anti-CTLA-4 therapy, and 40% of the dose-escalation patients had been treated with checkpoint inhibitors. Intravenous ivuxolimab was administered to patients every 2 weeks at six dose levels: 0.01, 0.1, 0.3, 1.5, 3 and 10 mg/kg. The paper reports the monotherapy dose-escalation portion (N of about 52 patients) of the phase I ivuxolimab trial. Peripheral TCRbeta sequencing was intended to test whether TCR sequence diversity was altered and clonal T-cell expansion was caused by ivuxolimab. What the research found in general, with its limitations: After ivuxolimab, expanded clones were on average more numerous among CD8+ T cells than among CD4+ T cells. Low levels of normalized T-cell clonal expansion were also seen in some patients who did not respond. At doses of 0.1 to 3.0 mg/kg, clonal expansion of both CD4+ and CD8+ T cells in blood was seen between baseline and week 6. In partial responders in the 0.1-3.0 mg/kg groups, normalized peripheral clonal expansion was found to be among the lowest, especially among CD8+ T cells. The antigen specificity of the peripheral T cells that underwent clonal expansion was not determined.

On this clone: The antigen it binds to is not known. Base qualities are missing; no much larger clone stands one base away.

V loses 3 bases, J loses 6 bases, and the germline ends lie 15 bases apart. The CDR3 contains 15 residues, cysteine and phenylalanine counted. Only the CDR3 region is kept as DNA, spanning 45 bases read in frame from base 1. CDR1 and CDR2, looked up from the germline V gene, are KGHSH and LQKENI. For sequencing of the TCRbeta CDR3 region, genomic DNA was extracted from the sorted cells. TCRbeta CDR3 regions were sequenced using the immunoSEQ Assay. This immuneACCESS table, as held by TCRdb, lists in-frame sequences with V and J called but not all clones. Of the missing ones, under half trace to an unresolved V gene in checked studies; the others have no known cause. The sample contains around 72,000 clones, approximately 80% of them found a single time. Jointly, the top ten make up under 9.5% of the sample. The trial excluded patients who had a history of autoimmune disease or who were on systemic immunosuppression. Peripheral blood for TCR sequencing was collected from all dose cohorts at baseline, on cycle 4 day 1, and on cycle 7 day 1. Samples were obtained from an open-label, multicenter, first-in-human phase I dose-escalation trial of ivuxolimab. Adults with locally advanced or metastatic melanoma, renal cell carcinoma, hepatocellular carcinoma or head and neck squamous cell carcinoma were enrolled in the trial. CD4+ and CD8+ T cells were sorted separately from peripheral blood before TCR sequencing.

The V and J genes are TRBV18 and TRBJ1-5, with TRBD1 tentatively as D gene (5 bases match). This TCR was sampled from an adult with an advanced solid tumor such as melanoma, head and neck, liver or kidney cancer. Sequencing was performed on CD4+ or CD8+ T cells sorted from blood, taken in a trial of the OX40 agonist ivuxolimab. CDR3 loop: CASSPSGVEGQPQHF. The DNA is TGTGCCAGCTCACCGTCGGGGGTTGAGGGTCAGCCCCAGCATTTT.